This is a list of T cell receptor beta chains from one sample in a study of patients and donors after allogeneic stem cell transplantation. MiXCR, run by TCRdb on the RT-PCR reads, gives a single entry per CDR3 protein. The table lists around 30,000 distinct CDR3 sequences, roughly 38% of them singletons. The sequenced sample consisted of blood, either unsorted or a sorted T cell fraction (not recorded which). All receptors come from a human donor who was either an allogeneic HSCT recipient or a stem cell or donor lymphocyte infusion donor (not recorded which). It is not recorded whose cells these are; they may come from a transplant donor. Each CDR3 is given with its conserved first and last residue. The order of the fields is clone size, J gene, V gene, D gene, CDR3 DNA, CDR3 protein. The D gene is left open where the match is weak. Clone size is stated in some rows and not others, as once, few, many or a class when expanded.

>few|TRBJ2-6|TRBV19|-
TGTGCCAGTAGTATATTGGAGGCTGGGGCCAACGTCCTGACTTTC
CASSILEAGANVLTF
>-|TRBJ2-7|TRBV25-1|-
TGTGCCAGCAGTGACCGGGAAACCCGCTACGAGCAGTACTTC
CASSDRETRYEQYF
>many|TRBJ1-1|TRBV6-5|-
TGTGCCAGCAGCCTCGGGACAACGAACACTGAAGCTTTCTTT
CASSLGTTNTEAFF
>once|TRBJ2-1|TRBV30|-
TGTGCCTGGGGAGGACAGCTCGAGCAGTTCTTC
CAWGGQLEQFF
>few|TRBJ1-5|TRBV20-1|-
TGCAGTGGTCGGGAAGGGGATCAGCCCCAGCATTTT
CSGREGDQPQHF
>few|TRBJ1-1|TRBV29-1|-
TGCAGCGGCCAGCTCGGGCAGAATCGAGTAGCTTTCTTT
CSGQLGQNRVAFF
>-|TRBJ1-2|TRBV24-1|-
TGTGCCACCAGTGATTTACGGACAGCTCGTGGCTACACCTTC
CATSDLRTARGYTF
>-|TRBJ2-7|TRBV20-1|-
TGCAGTGCTAGGAAGGGTTCCTACGAGCAGTACTTC
CSARKGSYEQYF
>-|TRBJ1-4|TRBV12-3/TRBV12-4|-
TGTGCCAGCAGTTTCGGGGTGGCTAATGAAAAACTGTTTTTT
CASSFGVANEKLFF
>many|TRBJ1-2|TRBV10-3|-
TGTGCCATCGGAGCGGCACAGTCAACCTATGGCTACACCTTC
CAIGAAQSTYGYTF
>many|TRBJ1-5|TRBV27|TRBD1
TGTGCCAGCAGTAGGGACAGGGGCAATCAGCCCCAGCATTTT
CASSRDRGNQPQHF
>-|TRBJ2-7|TRBV29-1|TRBD2
TGCAGCGTCCATGGGACTAGCGGGAGGGACACCTACGAGCAGTACTTC
CSVHGTSGRDTYEQYF
>few|TRBJ1-2|TRBV6-6|-
TGTGCCAGCAGTTACTCCAGGGACACCGTCAACTATGGCTACACCTTC
CASSYSRDTVNYGYTF
>once|TRBJ2-7|TRBV2|-
TGTGCCAGCAGTGGGACAGCATCCTTCCTAGGCGAGCAGTACTTC
CASSGTASFLGEQYF
>medium-sized|TRBJ1-1|TRBV29-1|-
TGCAGCGTTTCTAAGCAGGGGAAGACTGAAGCTTTCTTT
CSVSKQGKTEAFF
>few|TRBJ2-2|TRBV4-2|TRBD1
TGTGCCAGCAGCCTTACGGCAGGGACAGGGGGCGACACCGGGGAGCTGTTTTTT
CASSLTAGTGGDTGELFF
>-|TRBJ1-1|TRBV29-1|-
TGCAGCGTTGAAGAGGGGGGTGGCACTGAAGCTTTCTTT
CSVEEGGGTEAFF
>few|TRBJ2-3|TRBV6-5|-
TGTGCCAGCAGTTACGACAGTAAGGGGGGGGATACGCAGTATTTT
CASSYDSKGGDTQYF
>-|TRBJ2-4|TRBV7-9|TRBD1
TGTGCCAGCAGCTTAGGACAGGGGGCTAACATTCAGTACTTC
CASSLGQGANIQYF
>-|TRBJ2-4|TRBV7-8|-
TGTGCCAGCAGCTCCCAGGAGGCCAAAAACATTCAGTACTTC
CASSSQEAKNIQYF
>few|TRBJ1-4|TRBV20-1|-
TGCAGTGCTAGAGATTTGGGGCGAACTAATGAAAAACTGTTTTTT
CSARDLGRTNEKLFF
>-|TRBJ2-7|TRBV20-1|TRBD1
TGCAGTGCTCCGCGACAGGGTGGTCACGAGCAGTACTTC
CSAPRQGGHEQYF